This TCR beta chain was profiled in a study of technical replicates of blood from several donors. TCRdb keeps only in-frame clones here, not all; method: immunoSEQ multiplex PCR. The data hold about 89,000 clones, with roughly 94% observed a single time. Sequencing used T cells isolated from PBMCs. The receptor was derived from a human donor in good health.

As DNA, the CDR3 is TGTGCCAGCAGTTACTCTACCGGTTTTCGGTACGAGCAGTACTTC. Translated, it gives CASSYSTGFRYEQYF. The V gene is TRBV6-5, the J gene TRBJ2-7, with D unclear. There are 15 residues in the CDR3. Germline values: CDR1 MNHEY, CDR2 SVGAGI. V was pared by 0 bases and J by 4 bases, with 13 bases between.